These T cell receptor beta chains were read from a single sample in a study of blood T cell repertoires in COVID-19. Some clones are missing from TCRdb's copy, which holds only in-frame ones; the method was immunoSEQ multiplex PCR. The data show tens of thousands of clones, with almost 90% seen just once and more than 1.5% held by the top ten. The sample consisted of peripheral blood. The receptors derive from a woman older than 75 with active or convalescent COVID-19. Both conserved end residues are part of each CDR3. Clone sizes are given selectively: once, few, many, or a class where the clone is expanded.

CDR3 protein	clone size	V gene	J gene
CASSQDLSGGRGWELFF	.	TRBV4-3	TRBJ2-2
CASSIDRRSSYNEQFF	.	TRBV19	TRBJ2-1
CASRRVDTQYF	few	TRBV2	TRBJ2-3
CASSIGRGHYGYTF	.	TRBV19	TRBJ1-2
CAWSAGTIQETQYF	.	TRBV30	TRBJ2-5
CSASTGQGGSNQPQHF	.	TRBV20-1	TRBJ1-5
CASSPRLAGGLTDTQYF	.	TRBV7-2	TRBJ2-3
CASSQEPGQLYGYTF	.	TRBV14	TRBJ1-2
CARSSRVRGTHNGNTIYF	.	TRBV7-7	TRBJ1-3
CASKQEASGNTIYF	few	TRBV2	TRBJ1-3
CSVEGNRGRGPYEQYF	.	TRBV29-1	TRBJ2-7
CASSFRQSATNEKLFF	.	TRBV7-2	TRBJ1-4
CASSLQGGNTEAFF	few	TRBV5-1	TRBJ1-1
CASSSGLAGDYSYEQYF	.	TRBV5-4	TRBJ2-7
CASSPGGPSGGFYNEQFF	.	TRBV18	TRBJ2-1
CASSLTREQPQHF	.	TRBV7-2	TRBJ1-5
CASSLLAPQFF	.	TRBV7-6	TRBJ2-1
CATRPLAGGSEGTDTQYF	.	TRBV10-3	TRBJ2-3
CASSIGRAAYEQYF	.	TRBV19	TRBJ2-7
CAWSPQRGDRGRTSYNSPLHF	.	TRBV30	TRBJ1-6
CSASDRYNEQFF	.	TRBV20-1	TRBJ2-1
CASSYAPKSSYNEQFF	.	TRBV6-2/TRBV6-3	TRBJ2-1
CASSPQGATYNEQFF	.	TRBV7-9	TRBJ2-1
CASSYIGGENYGYTF	.	TRBV28	TRBJ1-2
CASSSQGEKLFF	.	TRBV7-9	TRBJ1-4
CASSSRGLYQETQYF	.	TRBV28	TRBJ2-5
CASSEARQGPFTF	once	TRBV2	TRBJ1-2
CASRPTGSQETQYF	.	TRBV19	TRBJ2-5
CASSVVQIFAEAFF	once	TRBV9	TRBJ1-1
CASSPWDRALGNTIYF	once	TRBV27	TRBJ1-3
CASSSGQGGTEAFF	.	TRBV5-1	TRBJ1-1